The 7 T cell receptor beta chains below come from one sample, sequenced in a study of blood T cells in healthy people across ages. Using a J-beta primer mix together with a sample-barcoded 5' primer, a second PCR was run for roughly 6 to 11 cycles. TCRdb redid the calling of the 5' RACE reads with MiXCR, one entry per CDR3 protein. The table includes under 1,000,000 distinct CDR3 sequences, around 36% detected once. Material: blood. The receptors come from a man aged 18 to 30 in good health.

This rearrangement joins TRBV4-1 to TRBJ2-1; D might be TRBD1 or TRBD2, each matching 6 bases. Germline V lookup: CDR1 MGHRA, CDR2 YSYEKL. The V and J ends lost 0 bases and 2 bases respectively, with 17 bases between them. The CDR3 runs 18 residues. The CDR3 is CASSQDPLGGMTYNEQFF. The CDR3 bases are TGCGCCAGCAGCCAAGATCCGTTAGGGGGGATGACCTACAATGAGCAGTTCTTC.

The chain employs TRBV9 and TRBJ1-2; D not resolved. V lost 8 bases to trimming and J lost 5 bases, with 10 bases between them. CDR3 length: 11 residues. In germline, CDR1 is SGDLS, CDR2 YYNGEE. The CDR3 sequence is CASDGVYGYTF. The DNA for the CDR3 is TGTGCCAGTGATGGCGTTTATGGCTACACCTTC.

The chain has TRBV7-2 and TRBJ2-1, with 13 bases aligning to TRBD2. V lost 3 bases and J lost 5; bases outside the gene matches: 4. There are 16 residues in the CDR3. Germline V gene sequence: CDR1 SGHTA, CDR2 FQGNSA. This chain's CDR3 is CASSLPGLAGHNEQFF. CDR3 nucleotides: TGTGCCAGCAGCTTGCCGGGACTAGCGGGACACAATGAGCAGTTCTTC.

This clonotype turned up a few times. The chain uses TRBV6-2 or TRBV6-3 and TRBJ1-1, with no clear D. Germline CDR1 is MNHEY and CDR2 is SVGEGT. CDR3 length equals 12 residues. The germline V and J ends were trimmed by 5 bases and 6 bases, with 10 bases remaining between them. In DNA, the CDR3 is TGTGCCAGCAGTCCCCCTCCCGCTGAAGCTTTCTTT. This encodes CASSPPPAEAFF.

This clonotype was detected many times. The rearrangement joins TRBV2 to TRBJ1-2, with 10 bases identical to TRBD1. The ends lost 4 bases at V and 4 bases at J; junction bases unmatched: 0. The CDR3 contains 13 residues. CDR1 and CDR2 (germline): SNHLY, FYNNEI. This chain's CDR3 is CASSGTGGYGYTF. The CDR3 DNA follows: TGTGCCAGCAGTGGGACAGGGGGCTATGGCTACACCTTC.

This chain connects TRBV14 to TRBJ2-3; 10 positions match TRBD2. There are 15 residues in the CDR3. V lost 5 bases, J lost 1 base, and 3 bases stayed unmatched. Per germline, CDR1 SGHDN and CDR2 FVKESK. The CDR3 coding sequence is TGTGCCAGCAGCACTAGCGGGACCCGCACAGATACGCAGTATTTT. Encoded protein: CASSTSGTRTDTQYF. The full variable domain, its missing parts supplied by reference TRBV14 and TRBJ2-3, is EAGVTQFPSHSVIEKGQTVTLRCDPISGHDNLYWYRRVMGKEIKFLLHFVKESKQDESGMPNNRFLAERTGGTYSTLKVQPAELEDSGVYFCASSTSGTRTDTQYFGPGTRLTVL.

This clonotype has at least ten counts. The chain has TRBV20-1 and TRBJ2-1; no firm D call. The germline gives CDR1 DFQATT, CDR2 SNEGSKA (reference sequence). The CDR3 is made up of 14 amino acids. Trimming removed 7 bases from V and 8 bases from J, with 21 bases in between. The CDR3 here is CSVSAQRSWDEQFF. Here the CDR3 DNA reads TGCAGTGTCTCGGCACAGCGTTCTTGGGATGAGCAGTTCTTC.